Each of the 29 T cell receptor beta chains below was sequenced from the same sample in a study of shared clonotypes between healthy human individuals. Profiled with immunoSEQ multiplex PCR; TCRdb holds only in-frame clones, not every one. This table has some 530,000 clones, around 85% appearing once. Material: PBMCs. These receptor sequences come from a middle-aged woman in good health. Some clones in this sample may be carry-over from other donors' samples.

Note on this clone: A far larger clone is a single base away, which makes a read error likely. J is TRBJ2-1 and V is TRBV2, with D perhaps TRBD1 (5 bases). CDR1 SNHLY and CDR2 FYNNEI come from the germline V gene. Trimming took off 8 bases at V and 5 bases at J, with 16 bases between the two ends. The CDR3 consists of 14 residues. As DNA, the CDR3 is TGTGCCAGCTTCGAGAAGGGGATCAACAATGAGCAGTTCTTC. As protein: CASFEKGINNEQFF.

About this clone: Given a far larger clone just one base away, this is likely a sequencing read error. The same CDR3 can be traced to other DNA sequences in this sample. The chain couples TRBV4-1 to TRBJ2-4; D might be TRBD2 (5 bases). Per the germline V gene, CDR1 is MGHRA and CDR2 is YSYEKL. The CDR3 consists of 15 residues. CDR3 bases: TGCGCCAGCAGCCCCGACCCCCTAGCCAAAAACATTCAGTACTTT. Its protein product is CASSPDPLAKNIQYF.

This clone was observed once. This rearrangement joins TRBV15 to TRBJ2-1, with D perhaps matching TRBD2 (5 bases). CDR3 length: 15 residues. V lost 1 base, J lost 4 bases, and 11 bases lay in between. Germline-derived CDR1 and CDR2 are LNHNV and YYDKDF (reference sequence). The CDR3 reads CATSRGGIPYNEQFF. The CDR3 bases are TGTGCCACCAGCAGAGGAGGGATCCCTTACAATGAGCAGTTCTTC.

This chain joins TRBV27 and TRBJ2-3, with no clear D. The CDR3 spans 11 residues. Germline CDR1 and CDR2: MNHEY and SMNVEV (reference sequence). V lost 10 bases and J 1 base, leaving 6 bases between the germline ends. The CDR3 DNA reads TGTGCCACCTCCGGCACAGATACGCAGTATTTT. This codes for CATSGTDTQYF.

The J gene is TRBJ2-7, the V gene TRBV6-6; 7 bases are a match to TRBD2. Looked up from germline, CDR1 is MNHNY and CDR2 is SVGAGI (reference sequence). Losses at the gene ends were 5 bases for V and 4 bases for J; bases not matched to a gene: 8. The CDR3 runs 14 residues. In nucleotides, the CDR3 is TGTGCCAGCAGTAACCAGCGGACTAGATACGAGCAGTACTTC. Amino acid sequence: CASSNQRTRYEQYF.

V is TRBV18 and J is TRBJ2-7; D is perhaps TRBD1 or TRBD2 (5 bases each). V shed 1 base and J shed 6 bases, with 13 bases lying between them. The CDR3 loop spans 14 amino acids. CDR1 and CDR2 from the germline V gene are KGHSH and LQKENI. CDR3 sequence (DNA): TGTGCCAGCTCACCACGGCAGGGACCCCCCGAGCAGTACTTC. Translating it yields CASSPRQGPPEQYF.

As concerns this clone: In the same sample, other DNA sequences code for this CDR3. The genes are TRBV9 and TRBJ2-3; no clear D. The germline V and J ends were trimmed by 2 bases and 0 bases, with 4 bases remaining between them. Germline-derived CDR1 and CDR2 are SGDLS and YYNGEE. The CDR3 has 13 amino acids. The CDR3 DNA is TGTGCCAGCAGCGTCACCAGCACAGATACGCAGTATTTT. Encoded protein: CASSVTSTDTQYF. The full variable domain, completed using reference TRBV9 and TRBJ2-3, is DSGVTQTPKHLITATGQRVTLRCSPRSGDLSVYWYQQSLDQGLQFLIQYYNGEERAKGNILERFSAQQFPDLHSELNLSSLELGDSALYFCASSVTSTDTQYFGPGTRLTVL.

The table lists this clone with a count of one. V gene TRBV7-3 combines with J gene TRBJ2-5, with D perhaps matching TRBD1 (6 bases). This CDR3 comprises 14 residues. The germline CDR1 and CDR2 sequences are SGHTA and FQGTGA. Trimming cost V 1 base and J 5 bases, with 11 bases left between them. The CDR3 sequence is CASSLNTRGETQYF. The CDR3 DNA sequence: TGTGCCAGCAGCTTAAACACCAGGGGTGAGACCCAGTACTTC.

Remarks on this clone: A far larger clone is just one base off, so this is likely a read error. This likely comes from a read error, as the CDR3 has no conserved phenylalanine or tryptophan at its end. V usage is TRBV4-3 and J usage is TRBJ1-4; no reliable D call. V was shortened by 1 base and J by 2 bases, with 11 bases between the two germline ends. The CDR3 runs 16 residues. Germline CDR1 is LGHNA and CDR2 is YSLEER. CDR3 DNA: TGCGCCAGCAGCCAAGGTCGGGTCGTCACTAATGAAAAACTGTTTCTT. Its translation is CASSQGRVVTNEKLFL.

The V and J genes are TRBV2 and TRBJ1-2; D is undetermined. The germline V gene encodes CDR1 SNHLY and CDR2 FYNNEI. The CDR3 spans 13 residues. Trimming pared 5 bases from V and 3 bases from J, leaving 10 bases between. DNA of the CDR3: TGTGCCAGCAGTATCAACCCCTACTATGGCTACACCTTC. Protein product: CASSINPYYGYTF.

V gene TRBV7-8 combines with J gene TRBJ2-7, with D unresolved. In germline, CDR1 is SGHVS, CDR2 FQNEAQ. This CDR3 is built from 14 residues. The ends were cut back, 1 base at V and 3 bases at J, with 10 bases in the middle. The chain's CDR3 is CASSLDSGHYEQYF. CDR3 sequence (DNA): TGTGCCAGCAGCTTAGACTCCGGGCACTACGAGCAGTACTTC.

Worth noting for this clone: A read error is the likely source, as a far larger clone sits one nucleotide away. The identical CDR3 is also encoded by other nucleotide sequences in the sample. The rearrangement joins TRBV9 to TRBJ2-5; the D is unclear. This CDR3 contains 16 residues. Trimming pared 0 bases from V and 1 base from J, leaving 13 bases between. Per the germline V gene, CDR1 is SGDLS and CDR2 is YYNGEE. The CDR3 protein is CASSVVIPGVQETQYF. The DNA for the CDR3 is TGTGCCAGCAGCGTAGTAATTCCGGGTGTCCAAGAGACCCAGTACTTC.

The V call is TRBV7-2, the J call TRBJ2-7, with no clear D. V lost 1 base, J lost 4 bases, and 11 bases lay in between. CDR3 size: 14 residues. Germline CDR1 SGHTA, CDR2 FQGNSA. Here the CDR3 reads CASSLDTLSYEQYF. In nucleotides, the CDR3 is TGTGCCAGCAGCTTAGATACCCTGTCGTACGAGCAGTACTTC.

The count of this clone is one. This rearrangement joins TRBV6-5 to TRBJ1-5, with TRBD1 as a possible D gene (5 bases). The V gene lost 6 bases and the J gene lost 4 bases, with 10 bases spanning the gap. CDR1 and CDR2 (germline): MNHEY, SVGAGI. This CDR3 contains 13 residues. CDR3 in DNA: TGTGCCAGCAGGCGACAGCCTAATCAGCCCCAGCATTTT. Its protein is CASRRQPNQPQHF.

The CDR3 loop is CASSQGDEQFF. The CDR3 DNA follows: TGCGCCAGCAGCCAGGGGGATGAGCAGTTCTTC. V is TRBV5-1 and J is TRBJ2-1; 7 bases line up with TRBD1. This CDR3 comprises 11 residues. Germline V gene lookup returns CDR1 SGHRS and CDR2 YFSETQ. The trim removed 4 bases at V and 8 bases at J, leaving 0 bases unmatched.

This clone has just a few counts. This chain links TRBV11-2 with TRBJ2-7; possibly TRBD1 for D (6 bases). Trimming cost V 1 base and J 2 bases, with 9 bases left between them. The CDR3 runs 14 residues. Germline V gene data show CDR1 as SGHAT and CDR2 as FQNNGV. The CDR3 here is CASSLADSTYEQYF. The CDR3 bases are TGTGCCAGCAGCTTAGCGGACAGCACCTACGAGCAGTACTTC.

To note about this clone: This likely traces to a read error, being one base from a far larger clone. The J gene is TRBJ1-1, the V gene TRBV2; a possible D gene is TRBD1 (6 bases). The CDR3 sequence is 13 residues long. Germline loops: CDR1 SNHLY, CDR2 FYNNEI. Trimming shortened V by 5 bases and J by 6 bases, and 13 bases separated the two germline ends. The CDR3 protein is CASSPGDGAEAFF. The CDR3 DNA follows: TGTGCCAGCAGTCCAGGGGATGGCGCTGAAGCTTTCTTT.

The chain recombines TRBV4-1 with TRBJ2-7; TRBD1 or TRBD2 may be the D gene (5 bases each). From germline, CDR1 is MGHRA and CDR2 YSYEKL. V was cut by 2 bases and J by 4 bases, with 18 bases left in between. The CDR3 is made up of 16 amino acids. CDR3 sequence reads: CASSQYPRGKGYEQYF. The CDR3 DNA reads as TGCGCCAGCAGCCAATACCCTCGGGGTAAGGGGTACGAGCAGTACTTC.

This clone appeared a single time. The genes are TRBV19 and TRBJ2-7; D gene ambiguous. With 5 bases removed from V and 3 bases from J, the gap between germline ends came to 17 bases. Looked up from germline, CDR1 is LNHDA and CDR2 is SQIVND (reference sequence). This CDR3 has 15 amino acids. The CDR3, as DNA: TGTGCCAGTAGTCCCAGCGCCGGATCCGTCTACGAGCAGTACTTC. Residues: CASSPSAGSVYEQYF.

This clone turned up a few times. Here the CDR3 reads CAWSARGGGTQYF. CDR3 DNA: TGTGCCTGGAGCGCTAGAGGAGGGGGGACCCAGTACTTC. The V and J genes are TRBV30 and TRBJ2-5, with D perhaps matching TRBD1 or TRBD2 (6 bases each). Germline V gene data show CDR1 as GTSNPN and CDR2 as SVGIG (reference sequence). Trimming stripped 3 bases from V and 7 bases from J, with 15 bases between. The CDR3 runs to 13 residues.

The DNA of the CDR3 is TGTGCCATCAGTGATGTAGAGCCAAGTGAGCAGTTCTTC. Amino acids: CAISDVEPSEQFF. The J gene is TRBJ2-1, the V gene TRBV10-3; D uncertain. This CDR3 comprises 13 residues. V lost 3 bases, J lost 9 bases, and 12 bases lay in between. Germline CDR1 ENHRY, CDR2 SYGVKD.

V is TRBV29-1 and J is TRBJ2-7; TRBD2 agrees at 13 bases. This CDR3 comprises 13 residues. Trimming at V came to 6 bases and at J to 6 bases, leaving 5 bases not matched to a gene. The V gene's germline CDR1 is SQVTM and CDR2 ANQGSEA. CDR3 residues: CSVGTSGIFEQYF. CDR3 nucleotides: TGCAGCGTGGGGACTAGCGGGATTTTCGAGCAGTACTTC.

The rearrangement joins TRBV14 to TRBJ2-7, with 11 bases that match TRBD2. Trimming at V came to 1 base and at J to 6 bases, leaving 11 bases not matched to a gene. Germline V lookup: CDR1 SGHDN, CDR2 FVKESK. The CDR3 has 17 residues. The DNA of the CDR3 is TGTGCCAGCAGCCAAGTGGTTCGTGCTAGCGGGAGGATCGAGCAGTACTTC. This codes for CASSQVVRASGRIEQYF.

For this clone: A single base is all that separates this from a far larger clone, so a read error is likely. This same CDR3 is encoded by further DNA sequences in the sample. The genes are TRBV7-9 and TRBJ2-6; 7 bases are shared with TRBD2. In germline, CDR1 is SEHNR, CDR2 FQNEAQ (reference sequence). V lost 5 bases, J lost 0 bases, and 13 bases stayed unmatched. CDR3 size: 19 residues. CDR3 sequence (DNA): TGTGCCAGCAGCCCTGGGGCGGGACTAAGGAACTCTGGGGCCAACGTCCTGACTTTC. Protein sequence: CASSPGAGLRNSGANVLTF.

In this sample, this clone turned up once. The chain carries TRBV30 and TRBJ1-2, with 11 bases fitting TRBD1. The CDR3 contains 14 residues. Germline CDR1 GTSNPN, CDR2 SVGIG (reference sequence). The V segment lost 1 base and the J segment 6 bases; nucleotides outside the gene matches: 4. CDR3 loop: CAWSGGTGGDGYTF. Here the CDR3 DNA reads TGTGCCTGGAGTGGGGGGACAGGGGGAGATGGCTACACCTTC.

Worth noting for this clone: A far larger clone is one base from this, pointing to a likely read error. Distinct nucleotide sequences in the sample also encode this CDR3. The chain has TRBV7-3 and TRBJ1-1, with D possibly matching TRBD1 (5 bases). CDR1 is SGHTA and CDR2 is FQGTGA in the germline V gene. The V end was cut by 5 bases, the J end by 8 bases, with 15 bases between. The CDR3 runs to 13 residues. CDR3 sequence reads: CASSILRGGEAFF. The CDR3 DNA reads TGTGCCAGCAGCATTCTAAGGGGCGGAGAAGCTTTCTTT.

The rearrangement links TRBV9 to TRBJ1-1, with 7 bases lining up with TRBD1. Germline trimming cut 6 bases from V and 4 bases from J; bases unmatched to any gene: 9. The CDR3 is made up of 14 amino acids. Germline CDR1 is SGDLS and CDR2 is YYNGEE. In DNA form, the CDR3 reads TGTGCCAGCAACAAGGGGGCGGCTGCCACTGAAGCTTTCTTT. This translates into CASNKGAAATEAFF.

This clone was seen just once. The CDR3 DNA reads as TGTGCCAGCAGCGTGGGACTAGAGCCAAACATTCAGTACTTC. Translating gives CASSVGLEPNIQYF. The chain links TRBV11-2 to TRBJ2-4, with 8 bases lining up with TRBD2. V dropped 5 bases and J dropped 6; count of bases not matched to a gene: 6. Germline values: CDR1 SGHAT, CDR2 FQNNGV. This CDR3 contains 14 residues. The whole variable domain, remainder taken from reference TRBV11-2 and TRBJ2-4, is EAGVAQSPRYKIIEKRQSVAFWCNPISGHATLYWYQQILGQGPKLLIQFQNNGVVDDSQLPKDRFSAERLKGVDSTLKIQPAKLEDSAVYLCASSVGLEPNIQYFGAGTRLSVL.

The gene calls are TRBV10-3 and TRBJ2-7; 8 bases are a match to TRBD1. V shed 6 bases, J shed 6 bases, and the junction held 7 bases outside the gene matches. Looked up from germline, CDR1 is ENHRY and CDR2 is SYGVKD. The CDR3 length is 13 residues. CDR3 in DNA: TGTGCCATCAGGGCGTCAGGGGGCAGCGAGCAGTACTTC. Its protein is CAIRASGGSEQYF.